The subject of this entry is one T cell receptor (beta chain). Its antigen is undetermined. These data belong to a study of T-cell reconstitution after alpha-beta-depleted transplantation in children. Unique molecular identifiers were incorporated when the TCRbeta library was constructed. TCRdb called the PCR reads again in MiXCR, with one record for every CDR3 protein. The sample contains fewer than 550,000 distinct CDR3 sequences, roughly an eighth of which appear only once. Study-wide results and caveats: T-cell numbers and diversity one year post-transplant derived largely from freshly generated T cells. Expanded graft clones numbering several hundred reportedly gave rise to alpha-beta T cells about two months after transplant. Surviving recipient T cells and intrathymic progenitors accounted for some patients' high TCRbeta diversity at day 60.

The sample was PBMCs, mostly from graft donor cells, taken 180 days after TCRalphabeta/CD19-depleted stem cell transplant. This TCR derives from a female patient aged 2 to 10 who had a stem cell transplant for aplastic anemia, so the T cells may come from the graft donor.

This CDR3 is CASSLGGHTNTEAFF. DNA of the CDR3: TGTGCCAGCAGCTTGGGGGGACATACGAACACTGAAGCTTTCTTT. This chain connects TRBV5-6 to TRBJ1-1, with D maybe TRBD1 (6 bases). Trimming left V 0 bases short and J 1 base short, with 10 bases between. This CDR3 has 15 amino acids. Germline CDR1 is SGHDT and CDR2 is YYEEEE. Looking up the rest from reference TRBV5-6 and TRBJ1-1 gives the full variable domain: DAGVTQSPTHLIKTRGQQVTLRCSPKSGHDTVSWYQQALGQGPQFIFQYYEEEERQRGNFPDRFSGHQFPNYSSELNVNALLLGDSALYLCASSLGGHTNTEAFFGQGTRLTVV.